This TCR beta chain was retrieved from a study of preoperative IRX-2 immunotherapy in early breast cancer. TCRdb keeps only in-frame clones here, not all; method: immunoSEQ multiplex PCR. The sample includes 30,000 or so clones, roughly 80% of them seen just once. As for treatment: preoperative locoregional IRX-2 cytokine immunotherapy. This TCR came from a human donor with breast cancer. The sample in question was lymph node tissue, obtained from a patient treated with IRX-2 immunotherapy.

Written as DNA, the CDR3 is TGTGCCAGCTGGGTTGGGAGATGGGGGACCGGGGAGCTGTTTTTT. Amino acids: CASWVGRWGTGELFF. The rearrangement links TRBV6-8 to TRBJ2-2, with D possibly being TRBD1 or TRBD2 (5 bases each). Trimming shortened V by 8 bases and J by 5 bases, and 18 bases separated the two germline ends. The CDR3 totals 15 residues. Per the germline V gene, CDR1 is MNHGY and CDR2 is SAAAGT.